These 9 T cell receptor beta chains were all obtained from the same sample, sequenced in a study of shared T cell receptors in the human thymus. Only in-frame clones appear in the TCRdb table, and some are missing; sequencing was by immunoSEQ multiplex PCR. Of roughly 68,000 clones listed, more than 90% are singletons. Sequenced material: thymocytes. These receptors all come from a human donor.

V usage is TRBV6-5 and J usage is TRBJ1-1, with 8 bases that match TRBD1. This CDR3 contains 14 residues. Germline values: CDR1 MNHEY, CDR2 SVGAGI. The junction had 7 bases not matched to a gene; V was cut back by 4 bases and J by 6 bases. CDR3 in DNA: TGTGCCAGCAGTTGGGACAGGCCGTGGGCTGAAGCTTTCTTT. This encodes CASSWDRPWAEAFF.

This chain uses TRBV7-8 with TRBJ1-4, with D maybe TRBD1 (5 bases). Trimming shortened V by 6 bases and J by 0 bases, and 11 bases separated the two germline ends. Germline V gene data show CDR1 as SGHVS and CDR2 as FQNEAQ. This CDR3 spans 15 amino acids. The CDR3 here is CASSWGGATNEKLFF. The CDR3 DNA follows: TGTGCCAGCAGTTGGGGGGGAGCAACTAATGAAAAACTGTTTTTT.

This chain connects TRBV10-3 to TRBJ2-7; 14 bases line up with TRBD2. This CDR3 spans 14 amino acids. Per germline, CDR1 ENHRY and CDR2 SYGVKD. With 8 bases clipped from V and 7 bases from J, the junction kept 7 bases outside the gene matches. CDR3 in amino acids: CAIDPTSGGAEQYF. The CDR3 DNA sequence: TGTGCCATCGACCCGACTAGCGGGGGGGCGGAGCAGTACTTC.

The chain uses TRBV7-2 and TRBJ2-7; D ambiguous. V was shortened by 2 bases and J by 4 bases, with 24 bases between the two germline ends. Germline CDR1 reads SGHTA; CDR2 reads FQGNSA. CDR3 length: 18 amino acids. The CDR3 region has the DNA TGTGCCAGCAGCTTACTAGTCAGCCGTTTCGGGTTCGGGTACGAGCAGTACTTC. Residues: CASSLLVSRFGFGYEQYF.

This chain joins TRBV6-1 and TRBJ1-5; D not resolved. The V gene lost 6 bases and the J gene lost 1 base, with 10 bases spanning the gap. The CDR3 is 14 amino acids. Germline V gene sequence: CDR1 MNHNS, CDR2 SASEGT. The CDR3 loop is CASRGDGSNQPQHF. CDR3 bases: TGTGCCAGCAGGGGTGATGGGAGCAATCAGCCCCAGCATTTT.

The CDR3 is CASSLVPGNGYTF. The CDR3 coding sequence is TGTGCCAGCAGCTTGGTACCAGGGAATGGCTACACCTTC. V usage is TRBV5-6 and J usage is TRBJ1-2; maybe TRBD1 (5 bases). Per germline, CDR1 SGHDT and CDR2 YYEEEE. This CDR3 contains 13 residues. V was trimmed by 0 bases and J by 6 bases, leaving 9 bases between them.

The chain is built from TRBV13 and TRBJ1-1; TRBD1 aligns across 10 bases. The CDR3 is 14 amino acids. Germline values: CDR1 PRHDT, CDR2 FYEKMQ (reference sequence). V lost 4 bases to trimming and J lost 5 bases; unmatched junction nucleotides: 4. CDR3 residues: CASSSGQGSTEAFF. The CDR3 DNA is TGTGCCAGCAGCTCGGGACAGGGGAGTACTGAAGCTTTCTTT.

V and J are TRBV7-3 and TRBJ2-1; no reliable D call. The CDR3 is 14 amino acids. The germline V gene has CDR1 SGHTA and CDR2 FQGTGA. Between the trimmed V and J ends, which lost 3 bases and 5 bases, there was a span of 11 bases. The CDR3 region is CASSLGKKHNEQFF. The CDR3 coding sequence is TGTGCCAGCAGCTTGGGAAAGAAACACAATGAGCAGTTCTTC.

This clone was observed a single time. The J gene is TRBJ2-3, the V gene TRBV7-2; TRBD2 agrees at 11 bases. V shed 4 bases, J shed 2 bases, and the junction held 8 bases outside the gene matches. Germline lookup yields CDR1 SGHTA and CDR2 FQGNSA. The CDR3 is 17 amino acids. The CDR3: CASSSAGTSGNTDTQYF. CDR3 nucleotides: TGTGCCAGCAGCTCAGCCGGGACTAGCGGAAACACAGATACGCAGTATTTT.